A single TCR beta chain is shown here with its context. Its antigen is not known. The source of the sample is a study of beta chain features in type 1 diabetes. Broader study findings: Still unanswered here is whether HLA type influences TCRB rearrangement.

Purity above 98% was achieved in all sorted populations. CDR3 length: 12 amino acids. With 5 bases removed from V and 5 bases from J, the gap between germline ends came to 9 bases. CDR1 and CDR2 (germline): SGHVS, FNYEAQ. Expressed TCRB transcripts were sequenced because the entire RNA isolate underwent reverse transcription. Assay: immunoSEQ multiplex PCR; the TCRdb copy retains only in-frame clones and omits some. The sample holds 350,000 to 450,000 clones, less than 15% seen once. Sequencing used naive CD4+ T cells from blood. The chain has TRBV7-6 and TRBJ2-5; D gene unclear. The sequence was collected from a woman aged 18-29 years in good health. The CDR3 spells CASSHPRETQYF. Here the CDR3 DNA reads TGTGCCAGCAGCCACCCGCGGGAGACCCAGTACTTC.